This is a list of T cell receptor beta chains from one sample in a study of T-cell reconstitution after alpha-beta-depleted transplantation in children. One entry per CDR3 protein, called by TCRdb with MiXCR from the PCR reads. In the table there are around 380,000 distinct CDR3 sequences, around 9.9% of which are singletons. Here the sequenced sample was PBMCs from the stem cell graft donor, taken from the stem cell graft. These receptor sequences come from a human donor who donated a stem cell graft to a child with acute myeloid leukemia. CDR3s include the opening cysteine and the closing phenylalanine or tryptophan. D genes are given only for firm matches. Clone size is shown for a subset of rows, as once, few, many or a class of expanded clone.

v_gene,d_gene,abundance,j_gene,len,CDR3nt,CDR3aa
TRBV29-1,NA,NA,TRBJ2-1,15,TGCAGCGTGGGGGGACTCCCGAGCTCCTACAATGAGCAGTTCTTC,CSVGGLPSSYNEQFF
TRBV5-1,TRBD2,few,TRBJ2-1,17,TGCGCCAGCAGAGCCGGCAGCGGGGGGGGCCGCTACAATGAGCAGTTCTTC,CASRAGSGGGRYNEQFF
TRBV29-1,NA,few,TRBJ2-5,15,TGCAGCGTGGGACCCCGTGGTCAGCCACAAGAGACCCAGTACTTC,CSVGPRGQPQETQYF
TRBV20-1,TRBD2,few,TRBJ2-1,20,TGCAGTGCTAGTCCCCGCCTGACTAGCGGGAGACCCAAGGCCTACAATGAGCAGTTCTTC,CSASPRLTSGRPKAYNEQFF
TRBV6-2/TRBV6-3,NA,many,TRBJ2-7,15,TGTGCCAGCAGTTACGCGGGTACAGGGTTGTGGGAGCAGTACTTC,CASSYAGTGLWEQYF
TRBV5-1,TRBD2,many,TRBJ2-3,15,TGCGCCAGCAGCTTGGTTAGCGGGGCAACAGATACGCAGTATTTT,CASSLVSGATDTQYF
TRBV12-3/TRBV12-4,NA,many,TRBJ2-5,15,TGTGCCAGCAGTCTCGGGGTAGCGGACGGAGAGACCCAGTACTTC,CASSLGVADGETQYF
TRBV27,NA,many,TRBJ2-3,19,TGTGCCAGTACGCGAACCCTAAAGACCGGGACACTTAGCACAGATACGCAGTATTTT,CASTRTLKTGTLSTDTQYF
TRBV6-2/TRBV6-3,TRBD2,NA,TRBJ2-1,19,TGTGCCAGCAGTCCAAGCTTCCTAGCGGGAGGGGGGTTTTACAATGAGCAGTTCTTC,CASSPSFLAGGGFYNEQFF
TRBV20-1,NA,few,TRBJ1-2,12,TGCAGTGCCCCGGGCGGGTCCTATGGCTACACCTTC,CSAPGGSYGYTF
TRBV18,NA,few,TRBJ1-1,15,TGTGCCAGCTCACCAGTCCAGGGCGCAAGCACTGAAGCTTTCTTT,CASSPVQGASTEAFF
TRBV5-5,NA,NA,TRBJ2-5,15,TGTGCCAGCAGCTCCTCTAGGGTCTTTGGAGAGACCCAGTACTTC,CASSSSRVFGETQYF
TRBV11-1,NA,many,TRBJ2-1,11,TGTGCCAGCAGCTTTAGCAATGAGCAGTTCTTC,CASSFSNEQFF
TRBV6-5,TRBD1,many,TRBJ2-5,12,TGTGCCAGCAGTTGGGACAGGGAGACCCAGTACTTC,CASSWDRETQYF
TRBV12-3/TRBV12-4,TRBD1,NA,TRBJ1-2,13,TGTGCGACCTCGACAGGGGGGGACTATGGCTACACCTTC,CATSTGGDYGYTF
TRBV5-6,TRBD1,NA,TRBJ2-1,14,TGTGCCACCCTAAATCGGGACAGGCGTTCTGAGCAGTTCTTC,CATLNRDRRSEQFF
TRBV4-1,NA,few,TRBJ2-3,13,TGCGCCAGCAGCCAAGACGGCCAGGGCACGCAGTATTTT,CASSQDGQGTQYF
TRBV6-1,TRBD1,NA,TRBJ1-2,17,TGTGCCAGCAGTGCCCGGGACAGGGGTTTTTCGGACTATGGCTACACCTTC,CASSARDRGFSDYGYTF
TRBV20-1,NA,NA,TRBJ2-1,13,TGCAGTGCTGGCTCTCCCAGTAACAATGAGCAGTTCTTC,CSAGSPSNNEQFF
TRBV4-3,TRBD1,many,TRBJ1-4,17,TGCGCCAGCAGCCGAGAACCACGGACAGGGCCTCATGAAAAACTGTTTTTT,CASSREPRTGPHEKLFF
TRBV29-1,TRBD2,few,TRBJ2-4,13,TGCAGCGCCGCGACTAGCGACAAAAACATTCAGTACTTC,CSAATSDKNIQYF
TRBV7-8,NA,many,TRBJ2-5,12,TGTGCCAGCAGCTTAATAATGGGGGGCCGGTACTTC,CASSLIMGGRYF
TRBV29-1,TRBD1,NA,TRBJ2-3,13,TGCAGCGCCTCACAGGGGGCGGCGGATACGCAGTATTTT,CSASQGAADTQYF
TRBV20-1,TRBD2,NA,TRBJ2-3,15,TGCAGTGCTCCCCGGCGGGGGGCGGAAACAGATACGCAGTATTTT,CSAPRRGAETDTQYF
TRBV12-3/TRBV12-4,NA,NA,TRBJ1-3,15,TGTGCCAGCAGTTTCGGGGTCCCCTCTGGAAACACCATATATTTT,CASSFGVPSGNTIYF
TRBV3-1,NA,many,TRBJ2-3,12,TGTGCCAGCAGCCAATCAGGAGATACGCAGTATTTT,CASSQSGDTQYF
TRBV10-1,TRBD2,NA,TRBJ2-5,18,TGCGCCAGCAGTGATATGGTCGAGGCTAGCGGAAACCAAGAGACCCAGTACTTC,CASSDMVEASGNQETQYF
TRBV15,TRBD2,few,TRBJ2-3,17,TGTGCCACCAGCAGGCTCGCTCTAGCGGGGGTCACAGATACGCAGTATTTT,CATSRLALAGVTDTQYF
TRBV5-1,NA,few,TRBJ2-1,15,TGCGCCAGTACCCCCGGGGGCAACTCCTACAATGAGCAGTTCTTC,CASTPGGNSYNEQFF
TRBV14,NA,many,TRBJ1-6,14,TGTGCCAGCAGCCACAGCTCCTATAATTCACCCCTCCACTTT,CASSHSSYNSPLHF
TRBV6-5,TRBD1,many,TRBJ1-1,11,TGTGCCAGCGACAGGGGAGGGGAAGCTTTCTTT,CASDRGGEAFF
TRBV7-9,NA,NA,TRBJ1-4,14,TGTGCCAGCAGACTATCCCGGGAAGGTGAAGAACTGTTTTTT,CASRLSREGEELFF
TRBV2,NA,NA,TRBJ1-2,15,NA,CASSSSTGTNYGYTF
TRBV7-9,NA,NA,TRBJ2-1,17,TGTGCCAGCAGCTCAAGGGACAACTACAACGGGGTCCATGAGCAGTTCTTC,CASSSRDNYNGVHEQFF
TRBV7-7,NA,NA,TRBJ2-1,17,TGTGCTAGCAGCTCCCTCACGGGGGGCAGGGCCTACAATGAGCAGTTCTTC,CASSSLTGGRAYNEQFF
TRBV7-2,NA,NA,TRBJ2-5,14,TGTGCCAGCAGCTTAGAGGTAGCAGCGGAGACCCAGTACTTC,CASSLEVAAETQYF
TRBV6-1,NA,NA,TRBJ1-5,15,TGTGCCAGCAGGATAGGGGGGGCCTACAATCAGCCCCAGCATTTT,CASRIGGAYNQPQHF
TRBV27,NA,NA,TRBJ1-4,17,TGTGCCAGCAGTCCGAGCGGGGCTCCTGAGGGATCTGAAAAACTGTTTTTT,CASSPSGAPEGSEKLFF
TRBV7-9,NA,many,TRBJ2-1,14,TGTGCCAGCAGCCTGTCCTCGGTCTTGGGGGAGCAGTTCTTC,CASSLSSVLGEQFF
TRBV20-1,NA,many,TRBJ2-3,12,TGCAGCTGCGCGGTTTACACAGATACGCAGTATTTT,CSCAVYTDTQYF
TRBV16,NA,NA,TRBJ1-4,16,TGTGCCAGCAGCCAATCGGCGGCAGCAACTAATGAAAAACTGTTTTTT,CASSQSAAATNEKLFF
TRBV7-9,NA,few,TRBJ2-5,14,TGTGCCAGCAGCTTAGGGTCAGGCGGAGAGACCCAGTACTTC,CASSLGSGGETQYF
TRBV6-5,TRBD2,few,TRBJ2-1,12,TGTGCCAGCAAGGCCGGGGGGGGTGAGCAGTTCTTC,CASKAGGGEQFF
TRBV20-1,NA,NA,TRBJ1-1,13,TGCAGTGCTAGAGGCCCGTCGAACACTGAAGCTTTCTTT,CSARGPSNTEAFF
TRBV29-1,NA,few,TRBJ2-7,15,TGCAGCGTTGCGCACAGGCAAAGCGGCAACTACGAGCAGTACTTC,CSVAHRQSGNYEQYF
TRBV7-2,NA,few,TRBJ2-5,15,TGTGCCAGCAGCTTACGCGGGAAGGGGGAAGAGACCCAGTACTTC,CASSLRGKGEETQYF
TRBV20-1,NA,few,TRBJ2-1,12,TGCAGTGCTCGACTAGTAAGTCGTGAGCAGTTCTTC,CSARLVSREQFF
TRBV4-3,TRBD1,few,TRBJ2-1,15,TGCGCCAGCAGCCAAGGATCCGGGACAGGGGATGAGCAGTTCTTC,CASSQGSGTGDEQFF
TRBV13,TRBD1,many,TRBJ2-4,14,TGTGCCAGCAGCCCTCGGGACAGCCAAAACATTCAGTACTTC,CASSPRDSQNIQYF
TRBV12-3/TRBV12-4,NA,NA,TRBJ2-6,15,TGTGCCAGCAGTATCAGGGGTACAGGGGCCAACGTCCTGACTTTC,CASSIRGTGANVLTF
TRBV12-3/TRBV12-4,TRBD2,many,TRBJ2-5,14,TGTGCCAGCAGTTTTACTAGCGGACAAGAGACCCAGTACTTC,CASSFTSGQETQYF
TRBV10-3,TRBD2,few,TRBJ2-3,21,TGTGCCATCAGCGACCCTACTAGCGCGGGAGTATCACCCCTTGACACAGATACGCAGTATTTT,CAISDPTSAGVSPLDTDTQYF
TRBV20-1,TRBD1,few,TRBJ2-7,15,TGCAGTGCCGAATCGGGGCAGGGGGCTTTCTACGAGCAGTACTTC,CSAESGQGAFYEQYF